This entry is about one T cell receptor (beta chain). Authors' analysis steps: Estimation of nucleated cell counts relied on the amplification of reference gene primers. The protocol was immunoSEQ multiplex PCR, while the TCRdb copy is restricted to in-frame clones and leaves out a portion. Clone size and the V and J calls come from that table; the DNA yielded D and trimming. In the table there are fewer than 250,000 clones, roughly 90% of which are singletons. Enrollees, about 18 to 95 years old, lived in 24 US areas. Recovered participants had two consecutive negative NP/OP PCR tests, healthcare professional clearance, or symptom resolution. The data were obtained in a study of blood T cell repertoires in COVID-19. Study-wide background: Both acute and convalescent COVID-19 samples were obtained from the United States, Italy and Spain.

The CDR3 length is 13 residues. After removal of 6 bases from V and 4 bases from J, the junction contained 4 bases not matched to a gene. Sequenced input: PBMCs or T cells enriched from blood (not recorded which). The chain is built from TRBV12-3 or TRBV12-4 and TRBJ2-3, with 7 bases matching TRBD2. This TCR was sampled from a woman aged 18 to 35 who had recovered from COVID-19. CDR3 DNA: TGTGCCAGCAGCTGGGGAGGGTCAGATACGCAGTATTTT. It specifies CASSWGGSDTQYF.